The rows below give T cell receptor beta chains drawn from one sample of a study of regulatory T cells in long-lasting Graves disease. One entry per CDR3 protein results from TCRdb running MiXCR on the multiplex PCR reads. The sample contains under 250,000 distinct CDR3 sequences, roughly a fifth of which appear only once. The sample was peripheral blood mononuclear cells (PBMCs), taken at new diagnosis, from a patient treated with antithyroid drugs. Receptors were obtained from a female donor with Graves disease. The CDR3 runs from the conserved cysteine through the conserved F or W. Fields, in order: J gene, clone size, V gene, D gene, CDR3 protein, CDR3 DNA. The D gene is left open where the match is weak. Only some rows state a clone size, as once, few, many or a class for expanded clones.

TRBJ2-2 | once | TRBV7-8 | TRBD1 | CASTPQGAPTGELFF | TGTGCCAGCACCCCACAGGGGGCGCCTACCGGGGAGCTGTTTTTT
TRBJ1-1 | many | TRBV7-2 | TRBD1 | CASSLGGGQGLNTEAFF | TGTGCCAGCAGCTTAGGAGGGGGACAGGGTTTGAACACTGAAGCTTTCTTT
TRBJ1-2 | many | TRBV7-9 | TRBD1 | CASSGGQGDYYGYTF | TGTGCCAGCAGCGGGGGACAGGGGGACTACTATGGCTACACCTTC
TRBJ2-1 | many | TRBV6-5 | TRBD2 | CASSYSMSASGYNEQFF | TGTGCCAGCAGTTACTCGATGAGTGCTAGCGGTTACAATGAGCAGTTCTTC
TRBJ2-3 | few | TRBV6-2/TRBV6-3 | . | CASSPTTSVRDTQYF | TGTGCCAGCAGTCCTACGACGTCGGTGCGAGATACGCAGTATTTT
TRBJ1-2 | many | TRBV7-2 | . | CASSLAGGAGSYGYTF | TGTGCCAGCAGCTTGGCTGGGGGGGCGGGAAGCTATGGCTACACCTTC
TRBJ1-4 | few | TRBV18 | . | CASSRTRVGEKLFF | TGTGCCAGCTCGCGGACACGGGTTGGAGAAAAACTGTTTTTT
TRBJ2-2 | many | TRBV5-1 | . | CASSLGGGFDTGELFF | TGCGCCAGCAGCTTGGGAGGAGGGTTCGACACCGGGGAGCTGTTTTTT
TRBJ2-2 | many | TRBV5-8 | . | CASTPRVVGRSGELFF | TGTGCCAGCACCCCACGGGTAGTAGGACGCTCCGGGGAGCTGTTTTTT
TRBJ2-7 | many | TRBV12-3/TRBV12-4 | . | CASSLGGGEEQYF | TGTGCCAGCAGTTTAGGTGGGGGCGAGGAGCAGTACTTC
TRBJ2-1 | many | TRBV5-1 | TRBD2 | CASSDPGLAGGNEQFF | TGCGCCAGCAGCGATCCGGGACTAGCGGGGGGCAATGAGCAGTTCTTC
TRBJ2-7 | many | TRBV20-1 | . | CSARQTSHREQYF | TGCAGTGCTAGACAGACTAGTCACCGCGAGCAGTACTTC
TRBJ2-3 | few | TRBV7-9 | TRBD2 | CAGSLAGGPDTQYF | TGTGCCGGCAGCTTAGCGGGGGGGCCGGATACGCAGTATTTT
TRBJ2-3 | many | TRBV14 | . | CASSQEQSTDTQYF | TGTGCCAGCAGCCAAGAACAAAGCACAGATACGCAGTATTTT
TRBJ2-7 | many | TRBV28 | . | CASRGSSYEQYF | TGTGCCAGCAGGGGGTCCTCCTACGAGCAGTACTTC
TRBJ2-5 | few | TRBV5-1 | TRBD2 | CASSLNLAGGSRETQYF | TGCGCCAGCAGCTTGAATTTAGCGGGAGGTAGTCGGGAGACCCAGTACTTC
TRBJ2-3 | many | TRBV20-1 | . | CSARKLGGDTQYF | TGCAGTGCTAGAAAGCTAGGAGGAGATACGCAGTATTTT
TRBJ2-2 | many | TRBV2 | . | CASSARTGNTGELFF | TGTGCCAGCAGTGCCCGGACTGGTAACACCGGGGAGCTGTTTTTT
TRBJ2-5 | . | TRBV24-1 | . | CATSDFLAGGQETQYF | TGTGCCACCAGTGATTTCCTTGCCGGGGGCCAAGAGACCCAGTACTTC
TRBJ2-3 | many | TRBV12-3/TRBV12-4 | TRBD1 | CASSSNYPTGASTDTQYF | TGTGCCAGCAGTTCAAATTACCCGACAGGGGCTAGCACAGATACGCAGTATTTT
TRBJ1-2 | many | TRBV20-1 | TRBD1 | CSARRLQGAEGYTF | TGCAGTGCTAGAAGGCTACAGGGGGCGGAGGGCTACACCTTC
TRBJ2-7 | many | TRBV2 | . | CASSGDSGRLDEQYF | TGTGCCAGCAGTGGAGATAGCGGACGACTGGACGAGCAGTACTTC
TRBJ2-5 | few | TRBV14 | . | CASRGRRAETQYF | TGTGCCAGCAGGGGTAGGAGGGCGGAGACCCAGTACTTC
TRBJ2-5 | many | TRBV6-5 | . | CASSYVAGYQETQYF | TGTGCCAGCAGTTACGTTGCAGGGTACCAAGAGACCCAGTACTTC
TRBJ2-1 | many | TRBV5-1 | TRBD2 | CASSFGTSGGTNNEQFF | TGCGCCAGCAGCTTCGGGACTAGCGGGGGGACCAACAATGAGCAGTTCTTC
TRBJ1-1 | many | TRBV12-5 | . | CASGLAFGFGGKGANTEAFF | TGTGCTAGTGGTTTGGCCTTCGGCTTCGGGGGAAAAGGGGCTAACACTGAAGCTTTCTTT
TRBJ1-5 | . | TRBV20-1 | . | CSARDQVGSSNQPQHF | TGCAGTGCTAGAGATCAGGTGGGCAGTAGCAATCAGCCCCAGCATTTT
TRBJ2-5 | . | TRBV15 | . | CATSSRAGPPETQYF | TGTGCCACCAGCAGCCGGGCCGGGCCCCCAGAGACCCAGTACTTC
TRBJ2-3 | many | TRBV12-3/TRBV12-4 | TRBD1 | CASSYGQGTDTQYF | TGTGCCAGCAGTTATGGACAGGGGACCGATACGCAGTATTTT
TRBJ2-3 | . | TRBV15 | . | CATSTGGAADTQYF | TGTGCCACCAGCACAGGGGGGGCCGCAGATACGCAGTATTTT
TRBJ2-3 | many | TRBV7-3 | . | CASSSGQEGDTQYF | TGTGCCAGCAGCTCCGGACAGGAGGGAGATACGCAGTATTTT
TRBJ1-1 | many | TRBV27 | . | CASSFSGARTEAFF | TGTGCCAGCAGTTTCTCAGGGGCGCGTACTGAAGCTTTCTTT
TRBJ1-2 | many | TRBV12-3/TRBV12-4 | TRBD1 | CASRDRVHGYTF | TGTGCCAGCAGGGACAGGGTGCATGGCTACACCTTC
TRBJ2-2 | many | TRBV6-2/TRBV6-3 | . | CASSYTYTGELFF | TGTGCCAGCAGTTACACATACACCGGGGAGCTGTTTTTT
TRBJ2-3 | . | TRBV5-1 | . | CASSLGRGISTDTQYF | TGCGCCAGCAGCTTGGGTCGGGGTATCAGCACAGATACGCAGTATTTT
TRBJ2-3 | . | TRBV7-3 | . | CASSRESGSTDTQYF | TGTGCCAGCAGCCGGGAAAGCGGGAGCACAGATACGCAGTATTTT
TRBJ2-1 | many | TRBV30 | TRBD2 | CAWVHSGSLYEQFF | TGTGCCTGGGTCCACAGCGGGAGTCTGTATGAGCAGTTCTTC
TRBJ2-1 | . | TRBV12-3/TRBV12-4 | TRBD2 | CASSLALSGGGLREQFF | TGTGCCAGCAGTTTAGCGCTTAGCGGGGGGGGTTTGAGAGAGCAGTTCTTC
TRBJ2-7 | . | TRBV20-1 | . | CSANYEQYF | TGCAGTGCTAACTACGAGCAGTACTTC
TRBJ1-1 | many | TRBV5-1 | . | CASSRQMNTEAFF | TGCGCCAGCAGCCGACAGATGAACACTGAAGCTTTCTTT
TRBJ1-3 | few | TRBV30 | . | CAWSVYRASGNTIYF | TGTGCCTGGAGTGTATACAGGGCTTCTGGAAACACCATATATTTT
TRBJ1-1 | . | TRBV28 | . | CASTLSLNTEAFF | TGTGCCAGCACCTTAAGTCTGAACACTGAAGCTTTCTTT
TRBJ2-1 | many | TRBV6-2/TRBV6-3 | TRBD2 | CASSYTLKRDRRFF | TGTGCCAGCAGTTACACCCTTAAGCGGGATAGAAGGTTCTTC
TRBJ2-7 | many | TRBV4-3 | . | CASSQDLLDGHYEQYF | TGCGCCAGCAGCCAAGATTTACTTGACGGACATTACGAGCAGTACTTC
TRBJ2-1 | many | TRBV12-3/TRBV12-4 | TRBD2 | CASSLDRGGAYNEQFF | TGTGCCAGCAGTTTGGACCGCGGGGGGGCCTACAATGAGCAGTTCTTC
TRBJ1-5 | few | TRBV28 | TRBD1 | CASSRTGGKPQHF | TGTGCCAGCTCGAGGACAGGGGGCAAGCCCCAGCATTTT
TRBJ2-5 | once | TRBV7-4 | TRBD2 | CASSLGNSGGQTQYF | TGTGCCAGCAGCCTCGGAAACAGCGGGGGACAGACCCAGTACTTC
TRBJ2-2 | many | TRBV11-3 | . | CASSSLTTGKSGELFF | TGTGCCAGCAGCTCACTGACGACAGGAAAATCCGGGGAGCTGTTTTTT
TRBJ2-1 | many | TRBV5-1 | TRBD2 | CASSFGAGGESEQFF | TGCGCCAGCAGCTTTGGGGCGGGGGGTGAAAGTGAGCAGTTCTTC
TRBJ1-1 | many | TRBV28 | . | CASRFSGAMNTEAFF | TGTGCCAGCAGGTTCTCGGGGGCAATGAACACTGAAGCTTTCTTT
TRBJ2-2 | many | TRBV6-1 | . | CASRRGFDTGELFF | TGTGCCAGCAGAAGGGGGTTCGACACCGGGGAGCTGTTTTTT
TRBJ2-3 | . | TRBV20-1 | TRBD2 | CSACKREARTDTQYF | TGCAGTGCTTGTAAGCGGGAGGCCCGCACAGATACGCAGTATTTT
TRBJ2-7 | many | TRBV4-1 | . | CASSQQLDLYTPYEQYF | TGCGCCAGCAGCCAGCAACTTGACTTATACACACCCTACGAGCAGTACTTC